Listed below are T cell receptor beta chains from one sample, sequenced in a study of shared clonotypes between healthy human individuals. The assay was immunoSEQ multiplex PCR, and TCRdb's table has in-frame clones only and misses some. The data show around 990,000 clones, roughly 77% seen once. The sequenced material came from memory CD4+ T cells from PBMCs. These TCRs come from a young man in good health. Some clones in this sample may be carry-over from other donors' samples. Both conserved end residues are part of each CDR3. The order of the fields is D gene, clone size, J gene, V gene, CDR3 protein, CDR3 DNA. D genes are given only for firm matches. Clone size is stated in some rows and not others, as once, few, many or a class when expanded.

D gene: TRBD2; clone size: NA; J gene: TRBJ2-1; V gene: TRBV5-1; CDR3 protein: CASSFTSGTYNEQFF; CDR3 DNA: TGCGCCAGCAGCTTTACTAGCGGGACGTACAATGAGCAGTTCTTC
D gene: TRBD2; clone size: many; J gene: TRBJ2-1; V gene: TRBV6-4; CDR3 protein: CASSEAGTTFVREQFF; CDR3 DNA: TGTGCCAGCAGTGAAGCCGGGACTACCTTTGTACGGGAGCAGTTCTTC
D gene: NA; clone size: NA; J gene: TRBJ2-2; V gene: TRBV18; CDR3 protein: CASSQIQTGNTGELFF; CDR3 DNA: TGTGCCAGCTCACAAATACAGACAGGGAACACCGGGGAGCTGTTTTTT
D gene: NA; clone size: NA; J gene: TRBJ2-3; V gene: TRBV6-4; CDR3 protein: CASSDDSRTRQYF; CDR3 DNA: TGTGCCAGCAGTGACGACTCCCGGACGCGGCAGTATTTT
D gene: NA; clone size: NA; J gene: TRBJ1-4; V gene: TRBV2; CDR3 protein: CARATNEKLFF; CDR3 DNA: TGTGCCAGGGCAACTAATGAAAAACTGTTTTTT
D gene: TRBD2; clone size: NA; J gene: TRBJ2-1; V gene: TRBV29-1; CDR3 protein: CTSGASGRGYNEQFF; CDR3 DNA: TGCACCTCAGGGGCCAGCGGGAGAGGCTACAATGAGCAGTTCTTC
D gene: NA; clone size: once; J gene: TRBJ2-1; V gene: TRBV7-2; CDR3 protein: CASSLVRGREFF; CDR3 DNA: TGTGCCAGCAGCTTAGTCCGAGGTCGAGAGTTCTTC
D gene: NA; clone size: NA; J gene: TRBJ2-2; V gene: TRBV6-5; CDR3 protein: CASSYSRDTGELFF; CDR3 DNA: TGTGCCAGCAGTTACTCGAGGGACACCGGGGAGCTGTTTTTT
D gene: NA; clone size: few; J gene: TRBJ1-5; V gene: TRBV28; CDR3 protein: CASRYRDLSQPQHF; CDR3 DNA: TGTGCCAGCAGGTACCGGGACCTTAGTCAGCCCCAGCATTTT
D gene: TRBD2; clone size: NA; J gene: TRBJ2-1; V gene: TRBV4-3; CDR3 protein: CASSHFSGLAGGRYSYNEQFF; CDR3 DNA: TGCGCCAGCAGCCATTTTTCAGGACTAGCGGGAGGGCGCTACTCCTACAATGAGCAGTTCTTC
D gene: NA; clone size: NA; J gene: TRBJ2-7; V gene: TRBV11-1; CDR3 protein: CASHSPTASYEQYF; CDR3 DNA: TGTGCCAGCCACTCCCCCACAGCCTCCTACGAGCAGTACTTC
D gene: NA; clone size: NA; J gene: TRBJ2-1; V gene: TRBV5-1; CDR3 protein: CASGTEGNEQFF; CDR3 DNA: TGCGCCAGCGGGACGGAAGGTAATGAGCAGTTCTTC
D gene: NA; clone size: NA; J gene: TRBJ2-3; V gene: TRBV6-5; CDR3 protein: CASSYSRGRADTQYF; CDR3 DNA: TGTGCCAGCAGTTACTCGCGGGGACGAGCAGATACGCAGTATTTT
D gene: TRBD1; clone size: NA; J gene: TRBJ1-1; V gene: TRBV4-2; CDR3 protein: CASSQGGQGGAMNTEAFF; CDR3 DNA: TGTGCCAGCAGCCAAGGAGGACAGGGAGGGGCCATGAACACTGAAGCTTTCTTT
D gene: TRBD1; clone size: NA; J gene: TRBJ1-5; V gene: TRBV10-2; CDR3 protein: CASSESIGGGNNQPQHF; CDR3 DNA: TGCGCCAGCAGTGAGTCGATAGGAGGGGGCAACAATCAGCCCCAGCATTTT
D gene: NA; clone size: NA; J gene: TRBJ1-5; V gene: TRBV9; CDR3 protein: CASSARQGNQPQHF; CDR3 DNA: TGTGCCAGCAGCGCGAGACAGGGCAATCAGCCCCAGCATTTT
D gene: NA; clone size: NA; J gene: TRBJ2-7; V gene: TRBV11-2; CDR3 protein: CASSSSREISYEQYF; CDR3 DNA: TGTGCCAGCAGCTCTTCAAGGGAGATCTCCTACGAGCAGTACTTC
D gene: NA; clone size: NA; J gene: TRBJ2-3; V gene: TRBV30; CDR3 protein: CAWSPPGDTQYF; CDR3 DNA: TGTGCCTGGAGTCCCCCGGGAGATACGCAGTATTTT
D gene: TRBD1; clone size: NA; J gene: TRBJ2-2; V gene: TRBV18; CDR3 protein: CASSPGTYRGMGDLNTGELFF; CDR3 DNA: TGTGCCAGCTCACCAGGAACCTACAGGGGAATGGGAGACTTGAACACCGGGGAGCTGTTTTTT
D gene: NA; clone size: few; J gene: TRBJ2-7; V gene: TRBV5-4; CDR3 protein: CASSLGSREYEQYF; CDR3 DNA: TGTGCCAGCAGCTTGGGTAGCAGGGAGTACGAGCAGTACTTC
D gene: NA; clone size: NA; J gene: TRBJ2-7; V gene: TRBV11-2; CDR3 protein: CASSFDRPPAYEQYF; CDR3 DNA: TGTGCCAGCAGCTTCGACAGACCGCCGGCCTACGAGCAGTACTTC
D gene: NA; clone size: NA; J gene: TRBJ1-3; V gene: TRBV18; CDR3 protein: CASSSTRGNSGNTIYF; CDR3 DNA: TGTGCCAGCTCATCGACGAGAGGGAACTCTGGAAACACCATATATTTT
D gene: TRBD2; clone size: few; J gene: TRBJ2-5; V gene: TRBV2; CDR3 protein: CASSEWTSGETQYF; CDR3 DNA: TGTGCCAGCAGTGAATGGACTAGCGGGGAGACCCAGTACTTC
D gene: NA; clone size: NA; J gene: TRBJ2-1; V gene: TRBV28; CDR3 protein: CASTSLGRGYNEQFF; CDR3 DNA: TGTGCCAGCACCTCCCTCGGGAGAGGCTACAATGAGCAGTTCTTC
D gene: NA; clone size: NA; J gene: TRBJ2-2; V gene: TRBV7-3; CDR3 protein: CASSYGGLNTGELFF; CDR3 DNA: TGTGCCAGCAGCTACGGGGGGCTTAACACCGGGGAGCTGTTTTTT
D gene: NA; clone size: NA; J gene: TRBJ1-4; V gene: TRBV28; CDR3 protein: CASSLRSPEKKLFF; CDR3 DNA: TGTGCCAGCAGTTTAAGGTCTCCTGAAAAAAAACTGTTTTTT
D gene: NA; clone size: NA; J gene: TRBJ1-6; V gene: TRBV30; CDR3 protein: CAWSVNSPLHF; CDR3 DNA: TGTGCCTGGAGTGTCAATTCACCCCTCCACTTT
D gene: NA; clone size: NA; J gene: TRBJ2-1; V gene: TRBV18; CDR3 protein: CASSPPGSYNEQFF; CDR3 DNA: TGTGCCAGCTCACCCCCCGGGTCCTACAATGAGCAGTTCTTC
D gene: NA; clone size: once; J gene: TRBJ2-7; V gene: TRBV7-2; CDR3 protein: CASSLQGSREQYF; CDR3 DNA: TGTGCCAGCAGCTTACAGGGCTCCCGCGAGCAGTACTTC